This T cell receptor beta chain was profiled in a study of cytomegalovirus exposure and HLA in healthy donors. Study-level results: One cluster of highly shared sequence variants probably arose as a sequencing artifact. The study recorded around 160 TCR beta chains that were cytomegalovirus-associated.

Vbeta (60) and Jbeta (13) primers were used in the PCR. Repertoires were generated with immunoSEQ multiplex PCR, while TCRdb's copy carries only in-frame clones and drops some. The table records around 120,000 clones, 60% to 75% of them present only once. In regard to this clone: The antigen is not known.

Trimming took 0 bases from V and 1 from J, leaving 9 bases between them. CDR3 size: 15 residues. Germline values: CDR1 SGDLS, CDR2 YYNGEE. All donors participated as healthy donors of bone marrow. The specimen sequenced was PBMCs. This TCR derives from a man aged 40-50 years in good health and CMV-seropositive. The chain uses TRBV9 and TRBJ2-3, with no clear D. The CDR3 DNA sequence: TGTGCCAGCAGCGTAGAAGTCGAGGGCACAGATACGCAGTATTTT. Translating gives CASSVEVEGTDTQYF.